Detailed here is one TCR beta chain. Its antigen remains unknown. TCRdb ran MiXCR on the reads and lists one entry per CDR3 protein. The data contain 700,000 to 950,000 distinct CDR3 sequences, 30% to 35% of them seen just once; the ten biggest clones take up roughly an eighth. The junction had 5 bases not matched to a gene; V was cut back by 7 bases and J by 1 base. CDR3 length equals 14 residues. The data belong to a study of T cell repertoires in cytomegalovirus infection. Background on the study: It can be stated that public TCR beta signatures indicated CMV infection as well as a matching HLA type.

The chain employs TRBV12-3 or TRBV12-4 and TRBJ1-1; 8 bases agree with TRBD1. This sequence originates from a human donor in good health (CMV status not recorded). Some clones in this sample may be carry-over from other donors' samples. The sequencing used cultured CD8+ T cells from PBMCs, collected from culture after CMV antigen stimulation. CDR3 sequence (DNA): TGTGCCAGCAACGCAGGGGGCCCGAACACTGAAGCTTTCTTT. This gives the protein CASNAGGPNTEAFF.